The 30 T cell receptor beta chains below come from one sample, sequenced in a study of T cells after yellow fever vaccination (dated by TCRdb to 2018 to 2020). This specimen's treatment or condition label, per the study, means: live attenuated yellow fever vaccine strain. The library was obtained by 5' RACE. Sequenced using an Illumina NovaSeq 6000. TCRdb trimmed public reads at Q25 via fastp, called clones via MiXCR and kept in-frame beta chains. Each record represents a unique CDR3 protein, reported with the most common genes and DNA among its rows. Across this sample there are around 340,000 distinct CDR3 sequences, with around 12% seen only once. The top ten clones comprise 3.2% of the sample. The sequenced sample was CD4+ T cells sorted from PBMCs, obtained 15 days after the yellow fever booster vaccination. The receptor source for this set is a man younger than 30 who received the YFV17D yellow fever vaccine.

The genes are TRBV6-1 and TRBJ2-7; a possible D gene is TRBD2 (6 bases). The CDR3 has 15 residues. The germline V and J ends were trimmed by 8 bases and 1 base, with 18 bases remaining between them. Germline-derived CDR1 and CDR2 are MNHNS and SASEGT. The CDR3 sequence: CASSPEAAGSYEQYV. The CDR3 DNA sequence: TGTGCCAGCTCACCGGAGGCCGCGGGGTCCTACGAGCAGTACGTC.

This rearrangement joins TRBV12-3 or TRBV12-4 to TRBJ2-3, with D maybe TRBD2 (5 bases). Trimming removed 3 bases at V and 3 bases at J, with 13 bases between. The CDR3 length is 15 residues. In DNA, the CDR3 is TGTGCCAGCAGTTTGGTCGGTACTAGGACAGATACGCAGTATTTT. This sequence encodes CASSLVGTRTDTQYF.

The chain links TRBV6-5 to TRBJ1-1; 10 bases align to TRBD1. This CDR3 is built from 15 residues. Germline assignment: CDR1 MNHEY and CDR2 SVGAGI. Trimming at V came to 2 bases and at J to 4 bases, leaving 4 bases not matched to a gene. The CDR3 is CASSYRQGAGTEAFF. As DNA, the CDR3 is TGTGCCAGCAGTTACCGACAGGGGGCGGGCACTGAAGCTTTCTTT.

This clonotype came up many times. V gene TRBV2 combines with J gene TRBJ1-3; D gene ambiguous. Germline V gene sequence: CDR1 SNHLY, CDR2 FYNNEI. The CDR3 runs to 11 residues. V was shortened by 4 bases and J by 8 bases, with 6 bases between the two germline ends. CDR3 region: CASSVRDTIYF. CDR3 in DNA: TGTGCCAGCAGTGTAAGGGACACCATATATTTT.

This clonotype turned up a few times. The rearrangement links TRBV10-3 to TRBJ2-6; 9 bases fit TRBD1. With 7 bases clipped from V and 0 bases from J, the junction kept 13 bases outside the gene matches. The germline V gene has CDR1 ENHRY and CDR2 SYGVKD. The CDR3 totals 19 residues. As DNA, the CDR3 is TGTGCCATCATTGCAGGACAGGGGCTACGGAGCTCTGGGGCCAACGTCCTGACTTTC. It yields the protein CAIIAGQGLRSSGANVLTF.

This clonotype appeared a few times. The chain links TRBV13 to TRBJ2-7; D unclear. The germline V gene encodes CDR1 PRHDT and CDR2 FYEKMQ (reference sequence). There are 14 residues in the CDR3. Deletions cut 0 bases from V and 6 bases from J, with 12 bases between. CDR3: CASSLGPPAPEQYF. DNA for the CDR3: TGTGCCAGCAGCTTAGGCCCCCCAGCTCCCGAGCAGTACTTC.

This clonotype has just a few counts. The J gene is TRBJ1-6, the V gene TRBV20-1; maybe TRBD1 (5 bases). Per germline, CDR1 DFQATT and CDR2 SNEGSKA (reference sequence). The CDR3 has 15 amino acids. V was cut by 2 bases and J by 6 bases, with 14 bases left in between. This chain's CDR3 is CSARRGAGTNSPLHF. The CDR3 DNA sequence: TGCAGTGCTAGAAGGGGCGCGGGCACTAATTCACCCCTCCACTTT.

CDR3 in amino acids: CASSQQGSNTEAFF. In DNA, the CDR3 is TGTGCCAGCAGTCAACAGGGGAGTAACACTGAAGCTTTCTTT. The rearrangement links TRBV7-9 to TRBJ1-1, with TRBD1 matching 7 bases. Germline lookup yields CDR1 SEHNR and CDR2 FQNEAQ (reference sequence). The CDR3 is 14 residues long. J gave up 2 bases and V 6 bases, and 6 bases lay outside the gene matches.

The genes are TRBV2 and TRBJ2-5; tentatively, D is TRBD2 (6 bases). The germline gives CDR1 SNHLY, CDR2 FYNNEI. This CDR3 has 14 residues. The DNA of the CDR3 is TGTGCAGCCCCCCGGGACTCATCGGGAGAGACCCAGTACTTC. The encoded protein is CAAPRDSSGETQYF.

Only a few counts were recorded for this clonotype. The rearrangement links TRBV7-2 to TRBJ2-1; 7 bases agree with TRBD2. From germline, CDR1 is SGHTA and CDR2 FQGNSA. The trim removed 5 bases at V and 0 bases at J, leaving 10 bases unmatched. This CDR3 has 17 amino acids. DNA for the CDR3: TGTGCCAGCAGCCTAAGTCTAGCGGAGAGCTCCTACAATGAGCAGTTCTTC. Encoded protein: CASSLSLAESSYNEQFF.

This clonotype turned up a few times. The V gene is TRBV12-3 or TRBV12-4, the J gene TRBJ1-6; possible D gene TRBD1, 6 bases. The CDR3 runs to 14 residues. Trimming stripped 6 bases from V and 9 bases from J, with 15 bases between. The CDR3 bases are TGTGCCAGCAGCCCGGGACACCTCCGTTCACCCCTCCACTTT. Encoded protein: CASSPGHLRSPLHF.

Only a few counts were recorded for this clonotype. The genes are TRBV20-1 and TRBJ1-6; D is ambiguous. Germline loops: CDR1 DFQATT, CDR2 SNEGSKA (reference sequence). The ends were cut back, 0 bases at V and 7 bases at J, with 13 bases in the middle. The CDR3 has 15 amino acids. CDR3 sequence (DNA): TGCAGTGCTAGAGATCCGCGGCGAGGGAATTCACCCCTCCACTTT. Amino acids: CSARDPRRGNSPLHF.

The sample holds a few counts of this clonotype. The chain joins TRBV28 to TRBJ1-1; maybe TRBD1 (6 bases). The CDR3 length is 15 residues. Trimming pared 5 bases from V and 1 base from J, leaving 14 bases between. The germline CDR1 and CDR2 sequences are MDHEN and SYDVKM. CDR3 amino acids: CASSMPGTQNTEAFF. The CDR3 nucleotides are TGTGCCAGCAGTATGCCCGGGACACAGAACACTGAAGCTTTCTTT.

The V gene is TRBV5-1, the J gene TRBJ2-5; 7 bases match TRBD2. Germline V gene sequence: CDR1 SGHRS, CDR2 YFSETQ. Trimming took 2 bases from V and 2 from J; bases not matched to a gene: 3. The CDR3 loop spans 14 amino acids. The CDR3 DNA reads as TGCGCCAGCAGCTTCCCGGGAGGACAAGAGACCCAGTACTTC. This translates into CASSFPGGQETQYF.

The table lists this clonotype with a few counts. The rearrangement joins TRBV7-2 to TRBJ2-5; D is unresolved. This CDR3 is 13 amino acids long. The ends were cut back, 3 bases at V and 2 bases at J, with 7 bases in the middle. From germline, CDR1 is SGHTA and CDR2 FQGNSA. The CDR3 DNA reads as TGTGCCAGCAGCTTCCAGGTTCAAGAGACCCAGTACTTC. Translated: CASSFQVQETQYF.

In its sample, this clonotype was seen a few times. This chain joins TRBV18 and TRBJ2-4; either TRBD1 or TRBD2 may supply D (5 bases each). Germline V gene data show CDR1 as KGHSH and CDR2 as LQKENI. With 0 bases removed from V and 3 bases from J, the gap between germline ends came to 9 bases. The length of the CDR3 is 15 residues. The DNA of the CDR3 is TGTGCCAGCTCACCACCGAGGGACGGCAAAAACATTCAGTACTTC. It translates to CASSPPRDGKNIQYF.

The chain is built from TRBV4-3 and TRBJ2-1, with D tentatively TRBD1 or TRBD2 (5 bases each). Between the trimmed V and J ends, which lost 2 bases and 3 bases, there was a span of 11 bases. The germline gives CDR1 LGHNA, CDR2 YSLEER. The CDR3 sequence is 15 residues long. CDR3 protein: CASSQRGDVYNEQFF. Written as DNA, the CDR3 is TGCGCCAGCAGCCAAAGAGGGGACGTCTACAATGAGCAGTTCTTC.

The chain combines TRBV6-6 with TRBJ1-6; D remains ambiguous. V was cut by 6 bases and J by 11 bases, with 8 bases left in between. The CDR3 runs 11 residues. Per germline, CDR1 MNHNY and CDR2 SVGAGI (reference sequence). CDR3 sequence: CASSSITPLHF. The CDR3 DNA sequence: TGTGCCAGCAGCTCGATTACACCCCTCCACTTT.

This clonotype turned up a few times. The chain has TRBV5-1 and TRBJ2-7; TRBD2 might be the D (6 bases). The CDR3 covers 13 residues. The germline CDR1 and CDR2 sequences are SGHRS and YFSETQ. V was pared by 0 bases and J by 6 bases, with 10 bases between. Here the CDR3 reads CASSLAGSREQYF. The CDR3, as DNA: TGCGCCAGCAGCTTGGCCGGGAGCCGCGAGCAGTACTTC.

A few counts support this clonotype. The V and J genes are TRBV9 and TRBJ1-6; D may be TRBD1 (5 bases). The CDR3 covers 14 residues. The V end lost 0 bases, the J end lost 5 bases, and 6 bases lay between the germline ends. The germline gives CDR1 SGDLS, CDR2 YYNGEE. In nucleotides, the CDR3 is TGTGCCAGCAGCGTAGGAGGGGATAATTCACCCCTCCACTTT. Protein sequence: CASSVGGDNSPLHF. The variable domain in full, completed from reference TRBV9 and TRBJ1-6, reads DSGVTQTPKHLITATGQRVTLRCSPRSGDLSVYWYQQSLDQGLQFLIQYYNGEERAKGNILERFSAQQFPDLHSELNLSSLELGDSALYFCASSVGGDNSPLHFGNGTRLTVT.

This clonotype was counted many times. The CDR3 nucleotides are TGCGCCAGCAGCACGACAGGGGAAGAGACCCAGTACTTC. Translating gives CASSTTGEETQYF. The chain links TRBV5-1 to TRBJ2-5; 8 bases match TRBD1. CDR3 size: 13 residues. The germline gives CDR1 SGHRS, CDR2 YFSETQ. With V trimmed by 4 bases and J by 3 bases, 2 bases remained unmatched.

The chain couples TRBV5-1 to TRBJ1-1; no clear D gene. V was trimmed by 0 bases and J by 0 bases, leaving 9 bases between them. This CDR3 has 15 residues. Germline assignment: CDR1 SGHRS and CDR2 YFSETQ. CDR3 in amino acids: CASSLGQNMNTEAFF. The CDR3, as DNA: TGCGCCAGCAGCTTGGGTCAGAACATGAACACTGAAGCTTTCTTT.

V gene TRBV6-5 combines with J gene TRBJ1-6, with 11 bases that match TRBD1. The CDR3 extends over 14 amino acids. V lost 6 bases and J lost 10; bases outside the gene matches: 5. Germline lookup yields CDR1 MNHEY and CDR2 SVGAGI. As DNA, the CDR3 is TGTGCCAGCAGGGGACAGGGGGTTGGCTCACCCCTCCACTTT. Its protein is CASRGQGVGSPLHF.

The CDR3 DNA follows: TGTGCCAGCAGCGTGGAAGTCTATGGCTACACCTTC. Translated, it gives CASSVEVYGYTF. V is TRBV7-2 and J is TRBJ1-2; D is unresolved. CDR1 and CDR2 (germline): SGHTA, FQGNSA. This CDR3 has 12 amino acids. Trimming shortened V by 5 bases and J by 4 bases, and 8 bases separated the two germline ends.

This clonotype was found a few times. The rearrangement uses TRBV29-1 and TRBJ1-6; D is perhaps TRBD1 (5 bases). Germline CDR1 reads SQVTM; CDR2 reads ANQGSEA. V lost 4 bases and J 7 bases, leaving 11 bases between the germline ends. The CDR3 has 13 amino acids. The CDR3 loop reads CSVGGDGNSPLHF. The CDR3 region has the DNA TGCAGCGTTGGAGGGGATGGGAATTCACCCCTCCACTTT.

This clonotype showed up just a few times. This rearrangement joins TRBV10-3 to TRBJ1-5; D is perhaps TRBD1 (5 bases). The CDR3 contains 12 residues. Trimming stripped 2 bases from V and 12 bases from J, with 11 bases between. Germline-derived CDR1 and CDR2 are ENHRY and SYGVKD. CDR3 in DNA: TGTGCCATCAGTGAGGGGACTGCGCTCCAGCATTTT. It encodes CAISEGTALQHF.

This clonotype has just a few counts. The chain has TRBV2 and TRBJ2-2, with 9 nucleotides matching TRBD1. The CDR3 loop spans 15 amino acids. CDR1 SNHLY and CDR2 FYNNEI come from the germline V gene. V dropped 3 bases and J dropped 7; count of bases not matched to a gene: 6. CDR3 residues: CASSERTGGSGELFF. CDR3 sequence (DNA): TGTGCCAGCAGTGAGAGAACAGGGGGCAGCGGGGAGCTGTTTTTT.

This sequence joins TRBV7-3 and TRBJ2-3; D remains unclear. Germline loops: CDR1 SGHTA, CDR2 FQGTGA. The V and J ends lost 5 bases and 2 bases respectively, with 8 bases between them. The CDR3 is 13 residues long. CDR3 in amino acids: CASSRGNTDTQYF. CDR3 in DNA: TGTGCCAGCAGCCGTGGGAACACAGATACGCAGTATTTT.

The chain couples TRBV4-1 to TRBJ1-5, with D possibly matching TRBD1 (6 bases). The CDR3 extends over 17 amino acids. The germline V and J ends were trimmed by 4 bases and 7 bases, with 23 bases remaining between them. CDR1 is MGHRA, CDR2 YSYEKL, per germline. Here the CDR3 DNA reads TGCGCCAGCAGCCTGCGTTCGGGGGCAGGGAATTACCAGCCCCAGCATTTT. Translated: CASSLRSGAGNYQPQHF.

This clonotype was observed a single time. The chain is built from TRBV28 and TRBJ1-2, with D possibly TRBD1 on 6 matching bases. Germline CDR1 MDHEN, CDR2 SYDVKM. With 6 bases removed from V and 1 base from J, the gap between germline ends came to 12 bases. CDR3 length: 14 residues. CDR3: CASRTGGLNYGYTF. CDR3 nucleotides: TGTGCCAGCAGAACCGGGGGGCTTAACTATGGCTACACCTTC.